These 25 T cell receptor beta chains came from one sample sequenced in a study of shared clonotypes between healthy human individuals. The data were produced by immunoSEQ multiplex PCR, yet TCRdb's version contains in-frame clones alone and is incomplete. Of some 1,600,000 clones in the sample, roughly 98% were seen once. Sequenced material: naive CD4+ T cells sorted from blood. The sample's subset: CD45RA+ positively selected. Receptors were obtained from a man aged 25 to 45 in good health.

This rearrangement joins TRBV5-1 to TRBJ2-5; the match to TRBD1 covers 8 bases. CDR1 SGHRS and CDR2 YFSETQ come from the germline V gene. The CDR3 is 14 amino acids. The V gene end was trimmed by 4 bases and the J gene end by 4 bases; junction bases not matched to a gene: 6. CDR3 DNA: TGCGCCAGCAGCGAACAGGGGGTAGGAGAGACCCAGTACTTC. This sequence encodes CASSEQGVGETQYF.

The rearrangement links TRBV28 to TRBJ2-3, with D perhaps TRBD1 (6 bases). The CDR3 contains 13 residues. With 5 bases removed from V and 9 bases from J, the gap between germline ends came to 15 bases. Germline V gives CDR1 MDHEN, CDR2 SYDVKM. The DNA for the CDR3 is TGTGCCAGCAGTCCGGGACAACCACCCACGCAGTATTTT. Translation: CASSPGQPPTQYF. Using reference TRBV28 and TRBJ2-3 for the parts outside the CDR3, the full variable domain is DVKVTQSSRYLVKRTGEKVFLECVQDMDHENMFWYRQDPGLGLRLIYFSYDVKMKEKGDIPEGYSVSREKKERFSLILESASTNQTSMYLCASSPGQPPTQYFGPGTRLTVL.

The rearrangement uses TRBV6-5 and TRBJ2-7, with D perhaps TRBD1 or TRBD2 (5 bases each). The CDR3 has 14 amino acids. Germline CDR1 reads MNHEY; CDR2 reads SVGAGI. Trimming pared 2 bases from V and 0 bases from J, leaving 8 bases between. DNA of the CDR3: TGTGCCAGCAGTTACAGGGACCCCTCCTACGAGCAGTACTTC. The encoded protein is CASSYRDPSYEQYF.

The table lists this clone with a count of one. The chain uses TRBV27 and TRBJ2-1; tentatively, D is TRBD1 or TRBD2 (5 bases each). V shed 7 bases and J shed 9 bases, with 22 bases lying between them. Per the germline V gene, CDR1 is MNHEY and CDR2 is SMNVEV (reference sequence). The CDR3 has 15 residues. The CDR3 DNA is TGTGCCAGCACTATGAGGTCCCAGGGTGGGGGTGAGCAGTTCTTC. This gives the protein CASTMRSQGGGEQFF.

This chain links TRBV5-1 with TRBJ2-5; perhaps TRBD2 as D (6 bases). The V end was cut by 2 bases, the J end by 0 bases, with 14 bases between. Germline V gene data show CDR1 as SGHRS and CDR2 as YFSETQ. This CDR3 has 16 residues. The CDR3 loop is CASSFLGGADQETQYF. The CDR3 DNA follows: TGCGCCAGCAGCTTTCTCGGGGGAGCGGACCAAGAGACCCAGTACTTC.

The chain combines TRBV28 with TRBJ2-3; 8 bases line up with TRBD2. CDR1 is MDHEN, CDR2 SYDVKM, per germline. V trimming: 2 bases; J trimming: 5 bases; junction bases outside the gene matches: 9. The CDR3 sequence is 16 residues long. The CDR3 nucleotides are TGTGCCAGCAGTTTAAGTTCGCGGGAGGTTGGAGATACGCAGTATTTT. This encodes CASSLSSREVGDTQYF.

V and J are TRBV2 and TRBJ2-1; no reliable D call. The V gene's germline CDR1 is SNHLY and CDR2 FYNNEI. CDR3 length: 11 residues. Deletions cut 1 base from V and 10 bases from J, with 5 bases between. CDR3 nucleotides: TGTGCCAGCAGTGAAGGACCCGAGCAGTTCTTC. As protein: CASSEGPEQFF.

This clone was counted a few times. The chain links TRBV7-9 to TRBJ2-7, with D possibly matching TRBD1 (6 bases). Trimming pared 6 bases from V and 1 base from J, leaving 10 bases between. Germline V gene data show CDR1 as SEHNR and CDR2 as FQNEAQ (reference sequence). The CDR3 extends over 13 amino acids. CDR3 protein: CASSTDSSYEQYF. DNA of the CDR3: TGTGCCAGCAGTACGGACAGTTCCTACGAGCAGTACTTC.

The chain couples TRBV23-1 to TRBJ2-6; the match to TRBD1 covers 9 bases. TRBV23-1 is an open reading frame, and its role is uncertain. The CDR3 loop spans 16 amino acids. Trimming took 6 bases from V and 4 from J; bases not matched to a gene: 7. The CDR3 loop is CASRWDRVVGANVLTF. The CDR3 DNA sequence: TGCGCCAGCAGGTGGGACAGGGTGGTCGGGGCCAACGTCCTGACTTTC.

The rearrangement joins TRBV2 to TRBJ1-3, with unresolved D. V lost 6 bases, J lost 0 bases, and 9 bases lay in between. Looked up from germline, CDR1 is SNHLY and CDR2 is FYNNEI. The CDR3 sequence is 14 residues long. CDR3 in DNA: TGTGCCAGCAGGCTTGGGCCCTCTGGAAACACCATATATTTT. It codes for CASRLGPSGNTIYF.

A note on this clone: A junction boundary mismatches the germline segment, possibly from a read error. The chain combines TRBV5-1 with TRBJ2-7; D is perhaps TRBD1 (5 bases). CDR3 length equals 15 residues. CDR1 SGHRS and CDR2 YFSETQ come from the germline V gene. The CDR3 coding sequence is TGCGCCAGCAGCTTGGGGCCGATGACCGAAAGACAGCTAAGCTTC. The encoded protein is CASSLGPMTERQLSF. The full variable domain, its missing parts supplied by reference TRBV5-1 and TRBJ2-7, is KAGVTQTPRYLIKTRGQQVTLSCSPISGHRSVSWYQQTPGQGLQFLFEYFSETQRNKGNFPGRFSGRQFSNSRSEMNVSTLELGDSALYLCASSLGPMTERQLSFGPGTRLTVT.

Written as DNA, the CDR3 is TGCAGCGTTGGTTTACTAGCGGGAGGGCCAATGGAGACCCAGTACTTC. This translates into CSVGLLAGGPMETQYF. The chain joins TRBV29-1 to TRBJ2-5, with 13 bases fitting TRBD2. Germline trimming cut 4 bases from V and 5 bases from J; bases unmatched to any gene: 10. Germline V gene sequence: CDR1 SQVTM, CDR2 ANQGSEA. The CDR3 has 16 amino acids.

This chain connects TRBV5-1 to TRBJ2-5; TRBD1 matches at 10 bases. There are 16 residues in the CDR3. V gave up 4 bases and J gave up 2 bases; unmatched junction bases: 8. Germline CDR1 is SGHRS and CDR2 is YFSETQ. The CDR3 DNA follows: TGCGCCAGCAGCGGAACGGACAGGGGGTGGCAAGAGACCCAGTACTTC. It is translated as CASSGTDRGWQETQYF.

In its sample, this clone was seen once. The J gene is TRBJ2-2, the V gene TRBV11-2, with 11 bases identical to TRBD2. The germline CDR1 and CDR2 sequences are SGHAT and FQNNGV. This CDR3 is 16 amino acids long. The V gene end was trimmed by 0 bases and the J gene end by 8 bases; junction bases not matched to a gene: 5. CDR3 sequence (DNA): TGTGCCAGCAGCTTAGAGGCTAGCGGGAGGTATGGGGAGCTGTTTTTT. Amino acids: CASSLEASGRYGELFF.

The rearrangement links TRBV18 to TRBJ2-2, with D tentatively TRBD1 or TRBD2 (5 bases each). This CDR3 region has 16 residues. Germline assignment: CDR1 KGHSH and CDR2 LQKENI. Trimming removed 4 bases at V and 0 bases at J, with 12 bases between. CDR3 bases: TGTGCCAGCTCACAACTGGGACGTCCGAACACCGGGGAGCTGTTTTTT. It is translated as CASSQLGRPNTGELFF.

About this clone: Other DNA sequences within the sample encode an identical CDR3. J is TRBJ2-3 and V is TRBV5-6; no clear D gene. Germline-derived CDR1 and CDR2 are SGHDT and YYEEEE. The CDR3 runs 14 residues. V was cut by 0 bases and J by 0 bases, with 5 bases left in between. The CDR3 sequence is CASSLVGSTDTQYF. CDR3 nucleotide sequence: TGTGCCAGCAGCTTGGTCGGTAGCACAGATACGCAGTATTTT.

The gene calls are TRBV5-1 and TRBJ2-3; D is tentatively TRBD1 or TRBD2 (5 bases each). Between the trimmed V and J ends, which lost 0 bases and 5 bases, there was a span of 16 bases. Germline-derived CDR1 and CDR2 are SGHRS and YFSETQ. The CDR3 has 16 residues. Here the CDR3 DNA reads TGCGCCAGCAGCTTGGGAGGGCAGGGAACGGGAGATACGCAGTATTTT. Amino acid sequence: CASSLGGQGTGDTQYF.

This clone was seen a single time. The CDR3 spells CASRGPNQPQHF. DNA for the CDR3: TGTGCCAGCAGGGGACCCAATCAGCCCCAGCATTTT. The chain links TRBV2 to TRBJ1-5; TRBD1 might be the D (5 bases). The V gene lost 6 bases and the J gene lost 3 bases, with 6 bases spanning the gap. Germline V gene sequence: CDR1 SNHLY, CDR2 FYNNEI. CDR3 length: 12 residues.

CDR3 region: CASGQGGDYEQYF. CDR3 coding DNA: TGTGCCAGTGGTCAGGGGGGCGACTACGAGCAGTACTTC. V usage is TRBV6-1 and J usage is TRBJ2-7; D perhaps matches TRBD1 (7 bases). Germline CDR1 reads MNHNS; CDR2 reads SASEGT. Trimming removed 9 bases from V and 3 bases from J, with 15 bases in between. This CDR3 region has 13 residues.

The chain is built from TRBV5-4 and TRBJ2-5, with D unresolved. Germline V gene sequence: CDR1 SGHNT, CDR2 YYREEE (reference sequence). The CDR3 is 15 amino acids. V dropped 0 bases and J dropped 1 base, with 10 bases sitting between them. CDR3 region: CASSLAEGPQETQYF. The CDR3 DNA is TGTGCCAGCAGCTTGGCCGAAGGGCCCCAAGAGACCCAGTACTTC.

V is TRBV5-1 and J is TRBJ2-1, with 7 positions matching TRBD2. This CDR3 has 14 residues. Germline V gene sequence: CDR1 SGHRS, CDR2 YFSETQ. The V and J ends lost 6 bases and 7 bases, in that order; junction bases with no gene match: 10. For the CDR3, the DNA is TGCGCCAGCAAGGGCGCGGGGGTTAATAATGAGCAGTTCTTC. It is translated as CASKGAGVNNEQFF.

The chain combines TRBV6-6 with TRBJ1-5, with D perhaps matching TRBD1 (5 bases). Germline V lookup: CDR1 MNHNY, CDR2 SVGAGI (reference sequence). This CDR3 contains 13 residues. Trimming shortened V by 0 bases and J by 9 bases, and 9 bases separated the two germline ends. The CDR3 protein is CASSYSGRGPQHF. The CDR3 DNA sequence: TGTGCCAGCAGTTACTCGGGGCGGGGGCCCCAGCATTTT.

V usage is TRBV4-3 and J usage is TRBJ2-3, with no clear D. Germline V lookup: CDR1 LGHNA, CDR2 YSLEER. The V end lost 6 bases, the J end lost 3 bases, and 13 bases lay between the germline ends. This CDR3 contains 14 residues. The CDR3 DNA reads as TGCGCCAGCAGTCAAACGGACCAAACAGATACGCAGTATTTT. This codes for CASSQTDQTDTQYF.

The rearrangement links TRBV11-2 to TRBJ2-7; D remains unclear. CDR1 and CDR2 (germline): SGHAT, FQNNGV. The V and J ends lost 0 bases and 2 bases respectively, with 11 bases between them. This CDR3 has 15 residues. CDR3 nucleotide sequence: TGTGCCAGCAGCTTAGATCAGGTAGATCCCTACGAGCAGTACTTC. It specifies CASSLDQVDPYEQYF. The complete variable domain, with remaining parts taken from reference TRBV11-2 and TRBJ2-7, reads EAGVAQSPRYKIIEKRQSVAFWCNPISGHATLYWYQQILGQGPKLLIQFQNNGVVDDSQLPKDRFSAERLKGVDSTLKIQPAKLEDSAVYLCASSLDQVDPYEQYFGPGTRLTVT.

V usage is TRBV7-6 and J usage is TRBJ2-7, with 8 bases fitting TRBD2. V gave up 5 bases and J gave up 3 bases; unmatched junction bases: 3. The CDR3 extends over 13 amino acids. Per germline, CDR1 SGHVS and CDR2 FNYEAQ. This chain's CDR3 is CASSPGLGYEQYF. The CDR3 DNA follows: TGTGCCAGCAGCCCGGGACTAGGCTACGAGCAGTACTTC.